The entry below gives a single T cell receptor (beta chain) sequence along with its context. Its antigen is still unknown. Within one base of it there is no much larger clone, and no base qualities were kept. This sample is part of a study of shared clonotypes between healthy human individuals (dated by TCRdb to between 2020 and 2021). At the level of the whole study: The cohort comprised a couple of women and three men aged 18 to 49 years. For each donor, CD4 naive and CD4 memory were each run on three plates, CD8 naive on two plates, and CD8 memory on one plate. To estimate repertoire size and how much clonotypes are shared between individuals, the study performed deep sequencing of blood TCR repertoires from roughly five healthy adults. To increase sequencing depth and limit assay-specific biases, different laboratories used diverse techniques to prepare libraries and sequence TCR repertoires. Between about 0.8 and 9.5 billion PBMCs per donor were obtained by leukapheresis.

The research as a whole found: Based on pairwise subsampling, the degree of clonotype sharing among donors was expected to be affected by sequencing depth. Even with the large sequencing depth, rarefaction of the sorted-subset datasets indicated that sequencing was incomplete. Larger estimated clonotype richness was generally found for naive subsets than for memory subsets. Only blood was sampled, and tissue TCR repertoires likely differ from those in blood. Sharing across four donors was observed for approximately 4.6% of naive CD4, under 4% of naive CD8, roughly 2.3% of memory CD4, and around 0.4% of memory CD8 clonotypes. Higher generation probabilities were observed for clonotypes shared by all four sorted-subset donors than for non-shared clonotypes. Because the study included a small number of donors, the genetic and exposure-history diversity represented was limited.

CD8 naive samples were CD45RO-negative cells positively selected for CCR7, giving a CD45RA+CCR7+ population that excluded TemRA cells. Healthy HIV-negative adults with no recently reported acute infections or vaccinations were included as donors. Every donor was a Caucasian adult living in Nashville, Tennessee, USA. Blood was obtained by leukapheresis, after which PBMCs were separated by Ficoll-Histopaque density gradient centrifugation and cryopreserved in liquid nitrogen vapor phase. Purity and quantity of every magnetically sorted T cell population were checked by analytical flow cytometry. Genomic DNA was isolated from each sorted fraction and quantified by UV absorbance on a Nanodrop 2000c. Taken from the germline V gene, the CDR1 and CDR2 loops are SGHVS and FQNEAQ. At the junction V is shortened by 1 base and J by 3 bases, with 13 bases in between. Including the terminal cysteine and phenylalanine, the CDR3 comprises 15 residues. The CDR3 DNA has 45 bases and is translated from base 1.

Using the deep immunoSEQ assay, multiplex PCR amplified TCR CDR3 regions from genomic DNA. For each cell subset, the extracted genomic DNA was distributed evenly across all wells of several immunoSEQ 96-well plates, and each plate served as one replicate. For sorted subsets, each replicate PCR was loaded with around 200 ng genomic DNA, equivalent to approximately 27,000 T cell genomes. Purified libraries were quantified with a Qubit 3.0 fluorometer, sized on a Bioanalyzer 2100, and re-quantified with the KAPA Library Quantification kit. Every immunoSEQ 96-well plate was sequenced on a dedicated single-read 150-cycle Illumina NextSeq 550 flow cell. In the source study's methods: The immunoSEQ output contained only junctional sequences without quality scores, so filtering could not match that applied to full-length reads. Sequences were annotated with PyIR, a Python wrapper for IgBLAST v1.9, using IMGT germline references to assign V/J genes and CDR3. Reads were removed for weak V/J assignments (E-value above 1e-6), missing CDR3, stop codons, out-of-frame junctions, or ambiguous translated residues. V3J clonotypes were defined as sequences sharing an identical inferred V gene, J gene, and CDR3 amino acid sequence. Percentage overlap between repertoires was computed as shared unique clonotypes divided by the size of the smaller repertoire. RTK rarefaction, the Chao1 estimator, and Recon v2.1 estimates of unobserved clonotypes were used to assess repertoire richness. For all TCRbeta clonotypes obtained by the gDNA method from four donors, generation probabilities were computed with OLGA. In its TCRdb copy, this immuneACCESS table keeps in-frame sequences only and misses some clones. Where compared with another copy, unresolved V genes explain less than half of these, and the others have no known cause. The V and J calls and clone size come from that table; D and trimming were worked out from the DNA. This sample holds about 2,100,000 clones; about 93% were observed only once. The top ten clones comprise under 2% of the sample.

This sequence was found in a man aged 18 to 35 in good health. Some clones in this sample may be carry-over from other donors' samples. The chain couples TRBV7-8 to TRBJ2-7; the D gene is perhaps TRBD2, from 6 matching bases. Sequencing was performed on naive CD8+ T cells from PBMCs. Interpreted using the paper, the cell subset or site label stands for: CD45RA+CCR7+. The nucleotide sequence reads TGTGCCAGCAGCTTAGGGACCGGGACTTACTACGAGCAGTACTTC. Protein translation: CASSLGTGTYYEQYF. The entire variable domain, with the stretches around the CDR3 drawn from the reference TRBV7-8 and TRBJ2-7 proteins, is GAGVSQSPRYKVAKRGQDVALRCDPISGHVSLFWYQQALGQGPEFLTYFQNEAQLDKSGLPSDRFFAERPEGSVSTLKIQRTQQEDSAVYLCASSLGTGTYYEQYFGPGTRLTVT.